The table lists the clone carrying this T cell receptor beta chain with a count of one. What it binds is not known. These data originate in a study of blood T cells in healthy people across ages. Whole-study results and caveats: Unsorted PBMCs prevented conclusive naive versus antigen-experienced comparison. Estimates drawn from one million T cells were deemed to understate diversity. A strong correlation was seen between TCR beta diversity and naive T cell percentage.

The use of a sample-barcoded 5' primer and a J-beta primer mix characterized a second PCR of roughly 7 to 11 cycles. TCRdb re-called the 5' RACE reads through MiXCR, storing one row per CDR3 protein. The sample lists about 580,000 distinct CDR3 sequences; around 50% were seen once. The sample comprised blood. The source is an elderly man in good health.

The CDR3 coding sequence is TGCAGTGCTAGACCGGGCAGACGTGTGTCCGTAAGAAATCAGCCCCAGCATTTT. Protein product: CSARPGRRVSVRNQPQHF. The chain combines TRBV20-1 with TRBJ1-5, with D unclear. The germline V and J ends were trimmed by 2 bases and 4 bases, with 24 bases remaining between them. Germline V gene lookup returns CDR1 DFQATT and CDR2 SNEGSKA (reference sequence). CDR3 size: 18 residues.